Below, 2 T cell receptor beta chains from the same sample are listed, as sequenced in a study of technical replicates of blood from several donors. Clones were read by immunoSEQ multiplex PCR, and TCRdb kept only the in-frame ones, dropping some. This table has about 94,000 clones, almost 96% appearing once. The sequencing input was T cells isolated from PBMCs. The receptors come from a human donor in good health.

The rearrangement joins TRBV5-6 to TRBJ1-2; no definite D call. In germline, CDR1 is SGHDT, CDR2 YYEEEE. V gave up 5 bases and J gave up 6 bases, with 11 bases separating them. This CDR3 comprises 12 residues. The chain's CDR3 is CASRMTRDGYTF. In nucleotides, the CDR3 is TGTGCCAGCAGAATGACCCGGGATGGCTACACCTTC.

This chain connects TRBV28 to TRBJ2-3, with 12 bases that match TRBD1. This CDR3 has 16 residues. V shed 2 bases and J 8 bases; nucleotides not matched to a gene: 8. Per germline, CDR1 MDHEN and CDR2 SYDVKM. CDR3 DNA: TGTGCCAGCAGTTTACCCGGGACAGGGGGCCTAGGTACGCAGTATTTT. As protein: CASSLPGTGGLGTQYF. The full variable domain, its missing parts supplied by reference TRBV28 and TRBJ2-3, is DVKVTQSSRYLVKRTGEKVFLECVQDMDHENMFWYRQDPGLGLRLIYFSYDVKMKEKGDIPEGYSVSREKKERFSLILESASTNQTSMYLCASSLPGTGGLGTQYFGPGTRLTVL.